These 21 T cell receptor beta chains were sequenced from one sample in a study of T cell responses to AZD1222 COVID-19 vaccine. Produced via immunoSEQ multiplex PCR; TCRdb's table is partial and in-frame only. The sample shows about 150,000 clones, approximately 90% of them seen only once. The specimen was peripheral blood, collected on day 0 of MenACWY control vaccination. These receptors were taken from an adult in good health.

The rearrangement uses TRBV20-1 and TRBJ1-1; D ambiguous. Germline CDR1 and CDR2: DFQATT and SNEGSKA (reference sequence). Trimming removed 5 bases at V and 7 bases at J, with 11 bases between. The CDR3 consists of 11 residues. The CDR3 sequence: CSAGLYGEAFF. Here the CDR3 DNA reads TGCAGTGCTGGCCTTTACGGTGAAGCTTTCTTT.

The chain couples TRBV9 to TRBJ2-7; TRBD1 matches 8 bases. Unmatched junction bases numbered 6, after V lost 3 bases and J lost 1 base. The CDR3 covers 15 residues. Per the germline V gene, CDR1 is SGDLS and CDR2 is YYNGEE. The CDR3 reads CASSAPGTGSYEQYF. The CDR3 DNA sequence: TGTGCCAGCAGCGCCCCCGGGACAGGATCCTACGAGCAGTACTTC. The full variable domain, its missing parts supplied by reference TRBV9 and TRBJ2-7, is DSGVTQTPKHLITATGQRVTLRCSPRSGDLSVYWYQQSLDQGLQFLIQYYNGEERAKGNILERFSAQQFPDLHSELNLSSLELGDSALYFCASSAPGTGSYEQYFGPGTRLTVT.

This sequence joins TRBV5-4 and TRBJ1-2; 9 positions agree with TRBD1. The V gene end was trimmed by 4 bases and the J gene end by 4 bases; junction bases not matched to a gene: 8. Germline V lookup: CDR1 SGHNT, CDR2 YYREEE (reference sequence). The CDR3 is 15 residues long. The CDR3 protein is CASSPPGTGIYGYTF. The CDR3, as DNA: TGTGCCAGCAGCCCACCTGGGACAGGGATCTATGGCTACACCTTC.

About this clone: Other DNA sequences within the sample encode an identical CDR3. The CDR3 coding sequence is TGTGCCAGCTCACCAAAAGAGACCCAGTACTTC. The encoded protein is CASSPKETQYF. The V gene is TRBV18, the J gene TRBJ2-5; D gene uncertain. Germline V gives CDR1 KGHSH, CDR2 LQKENI. The CDR3 consists of 11 residues. Trimming removed 2 bases from V and 3 bases from J, with 1 base in between.

The chain recombines TRBV28 with TRBJ1-4, with 7 positions matching TRBD1. The junction had 4 bases not matched to a gene; V was cut back by 5 bases and J by 4 bases. Germline V gene sequence: CDR1 MDHEN, CDR2 SYDVKM. CDR3 length: 14 amino acids. CDR3 nucleotide sequence: TGTGCCAGCAGTCCAGGGGGGATTAATGAAAAACTGTTTTTT. This sequence encodes CASSPGGINEKLFF.

V usage is TRBV6-5 and J usage is TRBJ1-5, with 7 bases that match TRBD1. V dropped 6 bases and J dropped 2; count of bases not matched to a gene: 4. The CDR3 sequence is 14 residues long. Germline CDR1 MNHEY, CDR2 SVGAGI. This CDR3 is CASRTGEGNQPQHF. The CDR3 DNA reads TGTGCCAGCAGAACAGGGGAGGGCAATCAGCCCCAGCATTTT.

This clone was detected only once. The gene calls are TRBV27 and TRBJ2-1; D ambiguous. The CDR3 is made up of 14 amino acids. The V gene's germline CDR1 is MNHEY and CDR2 SMNVEV (reference sequence). Trimming removed 4 bases at V and 6 bases at J, with 13 bases between. The CDR3 bases are TGTGCCAGCAGTTCCTGGACCGCGGTCAATGAGCAGTTCTTC. Residues: CASSSWTAVNEQFF.

The CDR3 region is CASSQQQGNYGYTF. The CDR3, as DNA: TGTGCCAGCAGCCAACAACAGGGGAACTATGGCTACACCTTC. The chain links TRBV4-2 to TRBJ1-2; TRBD1 matches 7 bases. V was clipped by 2 bases and J by 2 bases; unmatched bases: 2. The CDR3 is 14 amino acids. CDR1 is LGHNA and CDR2 is YNFKEQ in the germline V gene.

The genes are TRBV20-1 and TRBJ2-5; TRBD1 aligns across 7 bases. Germline loops: CDR1 DFQATT, CDR2 SNEGSKA (reference sequence). The CDR3 contains 11 residues. V gave up 3 bases and J gave up 7 bases; unmatched junction bases: 2. The CDR3 sequence: CSASEGATQYF. The CDR3 DNA reads as TGCAGTGCTAGTGAGGGGGCGACCCAGTACTTC.

V gene TRBV5-5 combines with J gene TRBJ2-6; no clear D. V lost 0 bases and J lost 1, with 8 bases in between. This CDR3 has 16 amino acids. Germline values: CDR1 SGHKS, CDR2 YYEKEE (reference sequence). DNA for the CDR3: TGTGCCAGCAGCTTGGAGGTTGTATCTGGGGCCAACGTCCTGACTTTC. This encodes CASSLEVVSGANVLTF. Full variable domain (rest looked up from reference TRBV5-5 and TRBJ2-6): DAGVTQSPTHLIKTRGQQVTLRCSPISGHKSVSWYQQVLGQGPQFIFQYYEKEERGRGNFPDRFSARQFPNYSSELNVNALLLGDSALYLCASSLEVVSGANVLTFGAGSRLTVL.

This clone has just one count. CDR3 residues: CASSFRNTGELFF. The CDR3 DNA sequence: TGTGCCAGCTCTTTCCGAAACACCGGGGAGCTGTTTTTT. This chain links TRBV2 with TRBJ2-2; no definite D call. The CDR3 is 13 amino acids. Germline V CDR1 and CDR2: SNHLY, FYNNEI. V was trimmed by 8 bases and J by 2 bases, leaving 9 bases between them.

The CDR3 nucleotides read TGTGCCACCAGCAGAGGGGGACTAGCGGGAGCCGGGTACGAGCAGTACTTC. It specifies CATSRGGLAGAGYEQYF. The chain couples TRBV15 to TRBJ2-7, with 14 nucleotides matching TRBD2. J lost 4 bases, V lost 1 base, and 6 bases had no gene match. This CDR3 contains 17 residues. Germline CDR1 LNHNV, CDR2 YYDKDF (reference sequence).

Only one count was recorded for this clone. The chain couples TRBV7-9 to TRBJ2-7; no definite D call. Trimming removed 5 bases at V and 1 base at J, with 9 bases between. Looked up from germline, CDR1 is SEHNR and CDR2 is FQNEAQ (reference sequence). The CDR3 is made up of 13 amino acids. CDR3 protein: CASSPQSSYEQYF. The CDR3 DNA reads as TGTGCCAGCAGCCCGCAAAGTTCCTACGAGCAGTACTTC.

V is TRBV7-2 and J is TRBJ2-5, with D possibly TRBD2 on 6 matching bases. In germline, CDR1 is SGHTA, CDR2 FQGNSA. This CDR3 is built from 17 residues. V lost 5 bases and J lost 4, with 23 bases in between. The CDR3 nucleotides are TGTGCCAGCAGCCCCACCCCCCTCCGGGAGTGGGCAGAGACCCAGTACTTC. Translating it yields CASSPTPLREWAETQYF.

J is TRBJ1-1 and V is TRBV11-2; no clear D gene. V lost 4 bases and J 4 bases, leaving 13 bases between the germline ends. Germline V CDR1 and CDR2: SGHAT, FQNNGV. The CDR3 has 14 amino acids. CDR3 region: CASSSTPAGTEAFF. CDR3 bases: TGTGCCAGCAGCTCGACTCCCGCGGGCACTGAAGCTTTCTTT.

This sequence joins TRBV18 and TRBJ2-3; D remains unclear. Trimming removed 3 bases at V and 6 bases at J, with 7 bases between. The germline V gene has CDR1 KGHSH and CDR2 LQKENI. This CDR3 spans 12 amino acids. CDR3 residues: CASSPLGDTQYF. The CDR3 DNA reads as TGTGCCAGCTCACCCCTCGGGGATACGCAGTATTTT. The full variable domain, in which reference TRBV18 and TRBJ2-3 provide the parts outside the CDR3, is NAGVMQNPRHLVRRRGQEARLRCSPMKGHSHVYWYRQLPEEGLKFMVYLQKENIIDESGMPKERFSAEFPKEGPSILRIQQVVRGDSAAYFCASSPLGDTQYFGPGTRLTVL.

The genes are TRBV9 and TRBJ2-1; TRBD1 matches 11 bases. The CDR3 runs 14 residues. CDR1 is SGDLS and CDR2 is YYNGEE in the germline V gene. With 3 bases clipped from V and 9 bases from J, the junction kept 5 bases outside the gene matches. CDR3 sequence: CASSALGTGGEQFF. The CDR3 coding sequence is TGTGCCAGCAGCGCGCTAGGGACAGGGGGTGAGCAGTTCTTC.

V and J are TRBV18 and TRBJ1-6; 8 nucleotides align to TRBD1. From germline, CDR1 is KGHSH and CDR2 LQKENI. V gave up 6 bases and J gave up 10 bases; unmatched junction bases: 8. The CDR3 is 14 amino acids. The CDR3, as DNA: TGTGCCAGCTCTTTGGACAGGGAAAACTCACCCCTCCACTTT. It yields the protein CASSLDRENSPLHF. Complete variable domain (other parts from reference TRBV18 and TRBJ1-6): NAGVMQNPRHLVRRRGQEARLRCSPMKGHSHVYWYRQLPEEGLKFMVYLQKENIIDESGMPKERFSAEFPKEGPSILRIQQVVRGDSAAYFCASSLDRENSPLHFGNGTRLTVT.

The chain has TRBV6-6 and TRBJ1-2; D is possibly TRBD1 (5 bases). The CDR3 is made up of 17 amino acids. V dropped 5 bases and J dropped 3 bases, with 22 bases sitting between them. CDR1 is MNHNY, CDR2 SVGAGI, per germline (reference sequence). The CDR3: CASSPSLNRIRYYGYTF. The CDR3 nucleotides are TGTGCCAGCAGTCCCTCCCTTAACAGGATTAGGTACTATGGCTACACCTTC.

The chain combines TRBV27 with TRBJ2-6; TRBD1 aligns across 7 bases. This CDR3 is 16 amino acids long. Trimming took 6 bases from V and 0 from J; bases not matched to a gene: 5. Germline loops: CDR1 MNHEY, CDR2 SMNVEV (reference sequence). The CDR3 DNA reads as TGTGCCAGCAGACCGGACAGGAGCTCTGGGGCCAACGTCCTGACTTTC. Its translation is CASRPDRSSGANVLTF.

The genes are TRBV5-1 and TRBJ1-5, with TRBD1 identical over 8 bases. Per the germline V gene, CDR1 is SGHRS and CDR2 is YFSETQ. This CDR3 has 14 amino acids. Germline trimming cut 4 bases from V and 3 bases from J; bases unmatched to any gene: 3. The CDR3 loop reads CASSPGQANQPQHF. CDR3 DNA sequence: TGCGCCAGCAGCCCGGGACAGGCCAATCAGCCCCAGCATTTT. Looking up the rest from reference TRBV5-1 and TRBJ1-5 gives the full variable domain: KAGVTQTPRYLIKTRGQQVTLSCSPISGHRSVSWYQQTPGQGLQFLFEYFSETQRNKGNFPGRFSGRQFSNSRSEMNVSTLELGDSALYLCASSPGQANQPQHFGDGTRLSIL.